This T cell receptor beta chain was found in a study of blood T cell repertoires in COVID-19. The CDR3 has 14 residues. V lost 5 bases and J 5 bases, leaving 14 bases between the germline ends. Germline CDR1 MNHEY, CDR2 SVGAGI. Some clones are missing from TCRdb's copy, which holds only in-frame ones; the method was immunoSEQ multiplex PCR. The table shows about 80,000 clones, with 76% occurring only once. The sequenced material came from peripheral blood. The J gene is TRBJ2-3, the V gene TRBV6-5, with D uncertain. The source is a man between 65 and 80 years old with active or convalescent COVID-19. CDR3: CASSTGYRVDTQYF. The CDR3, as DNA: TGTGCCAGCAGTACCGGGTACCGGGTAGATACGCAGTATTTT.